The present T cell receptor (beta chain) was sequenced within a study of shared clonotypes between healthy human individuals. The data were produced by immunoSEQ multiplex PCR, yet TCRdb's version contains in-frame clones alone and is incomplete. The sample yields millions of clones, less than 95% seen once. Naive CD8 isolation took CD45RO-negative cells positively selected for CCR7 and excluded terminally differentiated effector memory CD45RA+ cells. Sequencing was performed on naive CD8+ T cells sorted from blood. The receptor comes from a man between 18 and 35 years old in good health.

The CDR3 bases are TGTGCCAGCAGCGTAGAGGGGGGGAAACTGTTTTTT. This translates into CASSVEGGKLFF. The rearrangement links TRBV9 to TRBJ1-4; tentative D call: TRBD1 (6 bases). The CDR3 runs 12 residues. Germline V gives CDR1 SGDLS, CDR2 YYNGEE. Between the trimmed V and J ends, which lost 0 bases and 11 bases, there was a span of 8 bases.